Below are 31 T cell receptor beta chains sequenced from a single sample in a study of blood T cell repertoires in COVID-19. Profiling relied on immunoSEQ multiplex PCR, and the TCRdb table lists in-frame clones only, not all of them. In the table there are approximately 140,000 clones, about 80% of which are singletons. The sample taken for sequencing was PBMCs or T cells enriched from blood (not recorded which). These receptors all come from a man aged 45-65 years in a cohort exposed to, infected with or recovered from COVID-19 (not recorded which).

The chain carries TRBV6-2 or TRBV6-3 and TRBJ2-7, with 9 bases that match TRBD1. The CDR3 is made up of 15 amino acids. Germline CDR1 and CDR2: MNHEY and SVGEGT. J was trimmed by 3 bases and V by 2 bases; bases with no gene match: 5. The CDR3 sequence is CASSYPLGQGYEQYF. CDR3 bases: TGTGCCAGCAGTTACCCGTTGGGACAGGGCTACGAGCAGTACTTC.

The chain carries TRBV9 and TRBJ2-1; 9 bases agree with TRBD2. The CDR3 runs to 15 residues. Germline lookup yields CDR1 SGDLS and CDR2 YYNGEE. The ends lost 6 bases at V and 6 bases at J; junction bases unmatched: 10. CDR3 residues: CASNRGTSWVNEQFF. CDR3 in DNA: TGTGCCAGCAACCGAGGGACTAGCTGGGTCAATGAGCAGTTCTTC.

The chain recombines TRBV7-2 with TRBJ2-7; 7 bases align to TRBD1. The germline V gene has CDR1 SGHTA and CDR2 FQGNSA. J gave up 3 bases and V 4 bases, and 6 bases lay outside the gene matches. CDR3 length: 14 amino acids. The DNA for the CDR3 is TGTGCCAGCAGCTCACGGGACAGAGACTACGAGCAGTACTTC. It translates to CASSSRDRDYEQYF.

The genes are TRBV29-1 and TRBJ2-3; 9 positions match TRBD1. The J segment lost 2 bases and the V segment lost 6 bases, leaving 6 bases of the junction unmatched. Per the germline V gene, CDR1 is SQVTM and CDR2 is ANQGSEA. The CDR3 loop spans 14 amino acids. The CDR3 sequence: CSVPGQGVTDTQYF. CDR3 DNA: TGCAGCGTGCCGGGACAGGGTGTCACAGATACGCAGTATTTT.

In this sample, this clone turned up once. The gene calls are TRBV6-2 or TRBV6-3 and TRBJ2-7; 14 nucleotides agree with TRBD2. The CDR3 loop spans 16 amino acids. V lost 0 bases to trimming and J lost 7 bases; unmatched junction nucleotides: 5. Germline-derived CDR1 and CDR2 are MNHEY and SVGEGT. CDR3 coding DNA: TGTGCCAGCAGTTACTCCGGACTAGCGGGAGGTCATGAGCAGTACTTC. It specifies CASSYSGLAGGHEQYF.

This clone showed up just a few times. The chain employs TRBV3-1 (or the pseudogene TRBV3-2) and TRBJ2-6, with a possible D match to TRBD2 (6 bases). CDR1 and CDR2 from the germline V gene are LGHDT and YNNKEL (reference sequence). CDR3 size: 16 residues. The V end lost 0 bases, the J end lost 2 bases, and 8 bases lay between the germline ends. The CDR3 here is CASSQDRGTGANVLTF. CDR3 sequence (DNA): TGTGCCAGCAGCCAAGATCGCGGGACTGGGGCCAACGTCCTGACTTTC.

V and J are TRBV6-5 and TRBJ2-2; possible D gene TRBD2, 6 bases. V lost 6 bases to trimming and J lost 3 bases, with 11 bases between them. The CDR3 covers 14 residues. The germline gives CDR1 MNHEY, CDR2 SVGAGI. CDR3 region: CASSPGTYTGELFF. The CDR3 region has the DNA TGTGCCAGCAGCCCCGGGACTTACACCGGGGAGCTGTTTTTT.

The chain carries TRBV15 and TRBJ1-2; TRBD1 agrees at 9 bases. Unmatched junction bases numbered 4, after V lost 6 bases and J lost 2 bases. The length of the CDR3 is 14 residues. Germline-derived CDR1 and CDR2 are LNHNV and YYDKDF (reference sequence). CDR3 amino acids: CATSPGQGNYGYTF. CDR3 DNA sequence: TGTGCCACCAGTCCCGGACAGGGGAACTATGGCTACACCTTC.

The chain couples TRBV7-3 to TRBJ1-1; TRBD1 might be the D (5 bases). This CDR3 is 14 amino acids long. V was trimmed by 5 bases and J by 1 base, leaving 11 bases between them. Germline loops: CDR1 SGHTA, CDR2 FQGTGA. CDR3: CASSPGTENTEAFF. CDR3 bases: TGTGCCAGCAGCCCGGGGACTGAGAACACTGAAGCTTTCTTT. Supplemented by reference TRBV7-3 and TRBJ1-1, the full variable domain reads GAGVSQTPSNKVTEKGKYVELRCDPISGHTALYWYRQSLGQGPEFLIYFQGTGAADDSGLPNDRFFAVRPEGSVSTLKIQRTERGDSAVYLCASSPGTENTEAFFGQGTRLTVV.

The CDR3 loop is CASSLRRVPYEQYF. The CDR3 DNA sequence: TGTGCCAGCAGCTTGCGCAGGGTCCCCTACGAGCAGTACTTC. The chain uses TRBV11-2 and TRBJ2-7, with D maybe TRBD1 (5 bases). V lost 3 bases and J 2 bases, leaving 11 bases between the germline ends. The CDR3 spans 14 residues. Germline V gene data show CDR1 as SGHAT and CDR2 as FQNNGV.

The V gene is TRBV28, the J gene TRBJ2-5; TRBD2 agrees at 10 bases. V gave up 5 bases and J gave up 1 base; unmatched junction bases: 7. This CDR3 contains 16 residues. Germline loops: CDR1 MDHEN, CDR2 SYDVKM. CDR3 region: CASSLSSGSFQETQYF. CDR3 nucleotide sequence: TGTGCCAGCAGTCTCTCTAGCGGGAGTTTCCAAGAGACCCAGTACTTC. The complete variable domain, with remaining parts taken from reference TRBV28 and TRBJ2-5, reads DVKVTQSSRYLVKRTGEKVFLECVQDMDHENMFWYRQDPGLGLRLIYFSYDVKMKEKGDIPEGYSVSREKKERFSLILESASTNQTSMYLCASSLSSGSFQETQYFGPGTRLLVL.

J is TRBJ2-4 and V is TRBV4-1; 10 nucleotides line up with TRBD1. Looked up from germline, CDR1 is MGHRA and CDR2 is YSYEKL. With 4 bases clipped from V and 8 bases from J, the junction kept 5 bases outside the gene matches. The CDR3 contains 14 residues. The CDR3 bases are TGCGCCAGCAGCCCCGGACAGGGGGTAGACATTCAGTACTTC. It codes for CASSPGQGVDIQYF.

This chain connects TRBV28 to TRBJ2-5; 7 bases fit TRBD2. The CDR3 sequence is 15 residues long. V was clipped by 1 base and J by 4 bases; unmatched bases: 6. Germline assignment: CDR1 MDHEN and CDR2 SYDVKM. The CDR3 sequence: CASSLFAGDGETQYF. The CDR3 DNA sequence: TGTGCCAGCAGTTTATTCGCGGGGGACGGAGAGACCCAGTACTTC.

CDR3 coding DNA: TGTGCCAGCACCGTAGCGGGAGAGGTCTACGAGCAGTACTTC. This translates into CASTVAGEVYEQYF. The chain employs TRBV28 and TRBJ2-7, with 9 nucleotides matching TRBD2. V was pared by 7 bases and J by 3 bases, with 7 bases of the junction left unmatched. CDR1 MDHEN and CDR2 SYDVKM come from the germline V gene. The CDR3 has 14 residues.

This clone occurred once. The rearrangement joins TRBV5-6 to TRBJ1-1; D gene ambiguous. With 4 bases removed from V and 8 bases from J, the gap between germline ends came to 18 bases. Germline V gives CDR1 SGHDT, CDR2 YYEEEE. The CDR3 has 14 residues. This CDR3 reads CASSARGPAIEAFF. CDR3 nucleotide sequence: TGTGCCAGCAGCGCCAGAGGGCCAGCTATAGAAGCTTTCTTT.

This rearrangement joins TRBV19 to TRBJ2-3, with TRBD1 matching 11 bases. The CDR3 covers 14 residues. CDR1 and CDR2 (germline): LNHDA, SQIVND (reference sequence). Losses at the gene ends were 6 bases for V and 1 base for J; bases not matched to a gene: 0. Here the CDR3 DNA reads TGTGCCAGTAGGGACAGGGGGCGCACAGATACGCAGTATTTT. Translation: CASRDRGRTDTQYF.

The chain links TRBV18 to TRBJ1-5, with D hard to call. The CDR3 sequence is 13 residues long. Trimming took 3 bases from V and 2 from J, leaving 5 bases between them. Germline V gene data show CDR1 as KGHSH and CDR2 as LQKENI. The CDR3 nucleotides are TGTGCCAGCTCACCGGCTGGCAATCAGCCCCAGCATTTT. Amino acids: CASSPAGNQPQHF.

The CDR3 bases are TGTGCCAGCAGCATACGACTAGCGCCTGCGGTTGAGCAGTACTTC. It codes for CASSIRLAPAVEQYF. V and J are TRBV7-8 and TRBJ2-7, with 8 nucleotides matching TRBD2. The germline V gene encodes CDR1 SGHVS and CDR2 FQNEAQ. There are 15 residues in the CDR3. The V and J ends lost 5 bases and 7 bases, in that order; junction bases with no gene match: 13.

The chain joins TRBV28 to TRBJ1-6; weak D call: TRBD1 (5 bases). The V gene lost 6 bases and the J gene lost 10 bases, with 10 bases spanning the gap. The CDR3 totals 12 residues. CDR1 is MDHEN, CDR2 SYDVKM, per germline. The chain's CDR3 is CASRVGESPLHF. The DNA of the CDR3 is TGTGCCAGCAGGGTAGGGGAATCACCCCTCCACTTT.

This chain uses TRBV27 with TRBJ2-6; D not resolved. Germline assignment: CDR1 MNHEY and CDR2 SMNVEV (reference sequence). Trimming removed 2 bases from V and 2 bases from J, with 4 bases in between. The CDR3 length is 14 residues. This CDR3 is CASSLLTGANVLTF. Here the CDR3 DNA reads TGTGCCAGCAGTTTACTAACTGGGGCCAACGTCCTGACTTTC.

The J gene is TRBJ2-3, the V gene TRBV7-2; 15 bases map to TRBD2. V shed 4 bases, J shed 6 bases, and the junction held 8 bases outside the gene matches. The CDR3 loop spans 17 amino acids. Germline loops: CDR1 SGHTA, CDR2 FQGNSA. DNA of the CDR3: TGTGCCAGCAGCTCCCGGACTAGCGGGAGGGTCGGGGATACGCAGTATTTT. This sequence encodes CASSSRTSGRVGDTQYF.

The chain recombines TRBV24-1 with TRBJ2-3; D is uncertain. V was cut by 5 bases and J by 0 bases, with 11 bases left in between. Per the germline V gene, CDR1 is KGHDR and CDR2 is SFDVKD. CDR3 length: 15 amino acids. DNA for the CDR3: TGTGCCACCAGTGCTTCCGGGTTAAGCACAGATACGCAGTATTTT. Translation: CATSASGLSTDTQYF.

This clone was seen only a few times. This chain links TRBV6-2 or TRBV6-3 with TRBJ2-1; D not certain. Between the trimmed V and J ends, which lost 2 bases and 8 bases, there was a span of 13 bases. This CDR3 spans 14 amino acids. Germline CDR1 reads MNHEY; CDR2 reads SVGEGT. The CDR3 region has the DNA TGTGCCAGCAGTTACGTCTCTAGTTGGGATGAGCAGTTCTTC. Its protein product is CASSYVSSWDEQFF.

About this clone: At the DNA level, this CDR3 is encoded by other sequences in the same sample as well. The chain combines TRBV16 with TRBJ2-7, with no clear D. The CDR3 length is 11 residues. Per the germline V gene, CDR1 is KGHSY and CDR2 is FQNENV. V lost 4 bases, J lost 3 bases, and 4 bases lay in between. In nucleotides, the CDR3 is TGTGCCAGCAGCCCTCGCTACGAGCAGTACTTC. It specifies CASSPRYEQYF.

This chain uses TRBV20-1 with TRBJ2-7; no definite D call. CDR1 is DFQATT and CDR2 is SNEGSKA in the germline V gene (reference sequence). V lost 3 bases to trimming and J lost 5 bases, with 11 bases between them. This CDR3 is built from 12 residues. The CDR3 is CSASGLVDEQYF. The CDR3 DNA is TGCAGTGCTAGTGGGCTCGTTGACGAGCAGTACTTC.

V usage is TRBV28 and J usage is TRBJ2-7, with TRBD1 identical over 10 bases. This CDR3 region has 13 residues. The V gene's germline CDR1 is MDHEN and CDR2 SYDVKM. The V gene end was trimmed by 10 bases and the J gene end by 5 bases; junction bases not matched to a gene: 8. CDR3: CATPGQGFNEQYF. CDR3 nucleotides: TGTGCCACCCCGGGACAGGGGTTCAACGAGCAGTACTTC.

The rearrangement uses TRBV12-3 or TRBV12-4 and TRBJ2-7; D remains ambiguous. The CDR3 runs to 11 residues. Trimming removed 6 bases from V and 7 bases from J, with 10 bases in between. The CDR3 reads CASRTSGEQYF. DNA of the CDR3: TGTGCCAGCAGGACCTCCGGGGAGCAGTACTTC.

The chain recombines TRBV5-1 with TRBJ1-5; 7 bases are shared with TRBD1. The CDR3 covers 15 residues. The germline gives CDR1 SGHRS, CDR2 YFSETQ. The ends lost 3 bases at V and 2 bases at J; junction bases unmatched: 5. CDR3 nucleotides: TGCGCCAGCAGCTGGACAGGTCGAGGCAATCAGCCCCAGCATTTT. Protein: CASSWTGRGNQPQHF.

The genes are TRBV9 and TRBJ2-1; a weak D match, TRBD2 (6 bases). The CDR3 runs 17 residues. V lost 0 bases to trimming and J lost 8 bases, with 21 bases between them. Germline CDR1 SGDLS, CDR2 YYNGEE. Here the CDR3 DNA reads TGTGCCAGCAGCGTAGGGTTAATCCGGGGGAATAAGGATGAGCAGTTCTTC. This gives the protein CASSVGLIRGNKDEQFF.

The CDR3 sequence is CATSVRSSTDTQYF. The CDR3 nucleotides are TGTGCCACCAGTGTGAGGAGTAGCACAGATACGCAGTATTTT. This sequence joins TRBV24-1 and TRBJ2-3; the D is unclear. Deletions cut 5 bases from V and 0 bases from J, with 8 bases between. Germline V gene data show CDR1 as KGHDR and CDR2 as SFDVKD. The CDR3 loop spans 14 amino acids.

This chain joins TRBV2 and TRBJ2-5; D possibly corresponds to TRBD1 (5 bases). Trimming shortened V by 4 bases and J by 7 bases, and 16 bases separated the two germline ends. Germline CDR1 is SNHLY and CDR2 is FYNNEI. The length of the CDR3 is 14 residues. The CDR3 DNA reads as TGTGCCAGCAGTGGCCCGAGCAGGGCCGGGACCCAGTACTTC. Its translation: CASSGPSRAGTQYF. Variable domain in full (rest from reference TRBV2 and TRBJ2-5): EPEVTQTPSHQVTQMGQEVILRCVPISNHLYFYWYRQILGQKVEFLVSFYNNEISEKSEIFDDQFSVERPDGSNFTLKIRSTKLEDSAMYFCASSGPSRAGTQYFGPGTRLLVL.